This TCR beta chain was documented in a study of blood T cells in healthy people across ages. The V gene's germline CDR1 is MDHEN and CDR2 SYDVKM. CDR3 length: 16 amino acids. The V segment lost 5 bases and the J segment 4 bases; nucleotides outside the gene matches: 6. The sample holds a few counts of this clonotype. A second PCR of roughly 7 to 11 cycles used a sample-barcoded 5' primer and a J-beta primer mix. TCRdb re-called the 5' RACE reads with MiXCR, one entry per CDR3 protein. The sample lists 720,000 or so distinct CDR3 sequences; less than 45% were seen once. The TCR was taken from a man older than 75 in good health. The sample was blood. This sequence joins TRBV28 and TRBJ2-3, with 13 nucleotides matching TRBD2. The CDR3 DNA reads TGTGCCAGCAGTATGGGACTAGCGGGATTTCCAGATACGCAGTATTTT. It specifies CASSMGLAGFPDTQYF.